This TCR beta chain came from a study of blood T cells in healthy people across ages. Across the study: Per two T cells, template switching captured roughly one barcoded beta molecule. General observations from the study: Among T cells, TCR beta diversity per million cells dropped roughly linearly as age rose.

A second PCR of roughly 7 to 11 cycles used a sample-barcoded 5' primer and a J-beta primer mix. Template switching added a 12-random-nucleotide identifier to every cDNA molecule. TCRdb re-called the 5' RACE reads through MiXCR, storing one row per CDR3 protein. The sample lists more than 800,000 distinct CDR3 sequences, less than 35% seen once, with 17% in the top ten. Germline CDR1 MNHEY, CDR2 SVGEGT. This CDR3 region has 13 residues. In its sample, this clonotype was seen many times. The antigen is unknown. The junction shows a germline mismatch at one end, possibly a read error. The draw of peripheral blood yielded approximately 10 milliliters from each donor.

This chain joins TRBV6-2 or TRBV6-3 and TRBJ2-1; D not resolved. The receptor comes from an elderly woman in good health. Sequencing used blood. CDR3 coding DNA: TGTGCCAGCAGTTACGATGGCTACTATGAGCAGTTCTTC. As protein: CASSYDGYYEQFF.